These T cell receptor beta chains were read from a single sample in a study of blood T cell repertoires in COVID-19. TCRdb keeps only in-frame clones here, not all; method: immunoSEQ multiplex PCR. The table records approximately 160,000 clones, roughly 87% of them present only once. The sequencing input was PBMCs or T cells enriched from blood (not recorded which). Receptor source: a woman aged 45-60 years who had recovered from COVID-19. Each CDR3 is given with its conserved first and last residue. Each record gives: V gene, D gene, J gene, clone size, CDR3 protein, CDR3 DNA. D genes are given only for firm matches. Some rows have no size entry. The others give once, few or many, or a class for an expanded clone.

v_call: TRBV27
d_call: -
j_call: TRBJ1-1
clone_size: -
cdr3_aa: CASPRKCSGMNTEAFF
cdr3_nt: TGTGCCAGCCCCCGCAAATGTTCAGGGATGAACACTGAAGCTTTCTTT

v_call: TRBV7-8
d_call: -
j_call: TRBJ1-1
clone_size: -
cdr3_aa: CASAAGLRDTEAFF
cdr3_nt: TGTGCCAGCGCGGCGGGACTCAGGGACACTGAAGCTTTCTTT

v_call: TRBV7-9
d_call: -
j_call: TRBJ1-4
clone_size: few
cdr3_aa: CASSLGQGNEKLFF
cdr3_nt: TGTGCCAGCAGCTTAGGGCAGGGCAATGAAAAACTGTTTTTT

v_call: TRBV29-1
d_call: TRBD1
j_call: TRBJ2-2
clone_size: -
cdr3_aa: CSVEKGQGFAGELFF
cdr3_nt: TGCAGCGTTGAAAAGGGACAGGGGTTTGCCGGGGAGCTGTTTTTT

v_call: TRBV7-9
d_call: -
j_call: TRBJ2-7
clone_size: -
cdr3_aa: CASSSVGQTLGGYEQYF
cdr3_nt: TGTGCCAGCAGCTCCGTCGGACAGACCTTAGGAGGCTACGAGCAGTACTTC

v_call: TRBV18
d_call: TRBD2
j_call: TRBJ2-7
clone_size: -
cdr3_aa: CASSPDSGRFYEQYF
cdr3_nt: TGTGCCAGCTCACCAGACAGCGGGAGATTTTACGAGCAGTACTTC

v_call: TRBV11-2
d_call: TRBD1
j_call: TRBJ2-7
clone_size: -
cdr3_aa: CASSLGQGNVYEQYF
cdr3_nt: TGTGCCAGCAGCCTCGGACAGGGAAATGTTTACGAGCAGTACTTC

v_call: TRBV7-2
d_call: -
j_call: TRBJ2-1
clone_size: -
cdr3_aa: CASSLGFASSYNEQFF
cdr3_nt: TGTGCCAGCAGCTTAGGGTTTGCTAGCTCCTACAATGAGCAGTTCTTC

v_call: TRBV2
d_call: TRBD2
j_call: TRBJ2-2
clone_size: -
cdr3_aa: CASGTIGTGELFF
cdr3_nt: TGTGCCAGCGGGACTATAGGCACCGGGGAGCTGTTTTTT

v_call: TRBV6-4
d_call: -
j_call: TRBJ1-6
clone_size: -
cdr3_aa: CATLSKVDSPLHF
cdr3_nt: TGTGCCACCCTATCCAAAGTAGATTCACCCCTCCACTTT

v_call: TRBV7-9
d_call: -
j_call: TRBJ1-1
clone_size: -
cdr3_aa: CASTRIEGNTEAFF
cdr3_nt: TGTGCCAGCACCCGAATTGAGGGGAACACTGAAGCTTTCTTT

v_call: TRBV24-1
d_call: -
j_call: TRBJ1-5
clone_size: -
cdr3_aa: CATSGRDGQPQHF
cdr3_nt: TGTGCCACCAGTGGCAGGGATGGTCAGCCCCAGCATTTT

v_call: TRBV2
d_call: -
j_call: TRBJ1-1
clone_size: -
cdr3_aa: CASKQGTEAFF
cdr3_nt: TGTGCCAGCAAACAGGGCACTGAAGCTTTCTTT

v_call: TRBV24-1
d_call: -
j_call: TRBJ2-3
clone_size: -
cdr3_aa: CATSDLGGHTDTQYF
cdr3_nt: TGTGCCACCAGTGATTTGGGCGGGCACACAGATACGCAGTATTTT